This T cell receptor beta chain was sequenced during a study of low-dose radiotherapy and immunotherapy resistance in tumors (dated 2022 in TCRdb). In terms of the full investigation: In Cohort 1, 0.5 Gy per fraction was delivered every 2 weeks, and a total PTV dose of 6.5 Gy was prescribed. Randomization of trial participants into treatment groups was not performed. Patients were given nivolumab as a 240 mg flat dose every two weeks and ipilimumab at 1 mg/kg every six weeks, with both drugs delivered intravenously. Cohort 2 received 1 Gy per fraction every two weeks, with a total of 13 Gy over 26 weeks. Eight patients were included in the translational analysis: three from the first dose cohort and the first five from the second dose cohort. Aspirin 300 mg was taken orally once daily by patients for four cycles, starting on cycle 1 day 1. Cyclophosphamide 200 mg/m2 was administered intravenously every two weeks, one day before each radiation and immunotherapy administration.

There are many counts of this clonotype. Its recognized antigen is unknown. The record has no base qualities; no much larger clone is one base away. The run used an Illumina HiSeq 2500. First-strand cDNA was synthesized with Superscript III and a set of TRAV- and TRBV-specific primers, covering both TCRalpha and TCRbeta chains. TCRs were amplified with Phusion for 15 to 20 PCR cycles using a constant-region primer together with the adapter attached to the V primers. The MessageAmp II aRNA Amplification Kit was used to amplify the isolated mRNA, with in vitro transcription run for approximately 15 hours at 37 degrees C. The Dynabeads mRNA DIRECT Purification Kit was used to isolate mRNA for TCR sequencing. A second approximately 24-cycle Phusion PCR added indexed Illumina adapters, and products were purified with AMPure XP beads. The paper's data handling went like this. Using custom Perl scripts, TCR sequences that encoded the same protein were pooled, out-of-frame sequences were dropped, and the abundance of each clonotype was calculated. TCR sequences supported by only a single read were excluded from analysis. Shannon entropy, Gini index, clonality, richness, and the frequency of TCRs shared between repertoires were included as repertoire metrics. Starting from the raw public reads, TCRdb applied fastp trimming at Q25, assembled clones with MiXCR and retained in-frame beta chains. CDR3 protein duplicates are merged, each entry listing the most common genes and DNA. TCRdb assigned the V and J calls; the authors' analysis was not used. Counted in this sample were roughly 100,000 distinct CDR3 sequences; around a fifth of them appeared once. The ten top clones hold roughly 12% of the sample.

The time point label, as the study defines it: after trial treatment. Explained via the paper, the treatment or condition label denotes: LDRT plus nivolumab, ipilimumab, low-dose cyclophosphamide and aspirin (RACIN trial). Donors were enrolled in RACIN, a single-arm phase I dose-escalation trial in which nivolumab, ipilimumab, aspirin, low-dose cyclophosphamide and low-dose radiotherapy were combined. Eligible patients had advanced, TIL-negative solid tumors. Via the germline V gene (reference sequence), CDR1 is DFQATT and CDR2 SNEGSKA. At the junction V is shortened by 1 base and J by 7 bases, with 11 bases in between. Spanning cysteine to phenylalanine, the CDR3 consists of 13 amino acids. The sequence is cut down to CDR3 DNA, 39 bases in frame from base 1.

The chain is assembled from TRBV20-1 and TRBJ2-1; TRBD2 is possibly the D segment (6 matching bases). The TCR comes from a female donor with ovarian cancer. Sample: PBMCs, taken after low-dose radiotherapy plus immunotherapy. The CDR3 corresponds to CSARVASGNEQFF. The DNA sequence follows: TGCAGTGCTAGAGTCGCAAGCGGGAATGAGCAGTTCTTC.